This T cell receptor (beta chain) was identified in a study of CD8 T cells in ankylosing spondylitis. Study conclusions and caveats: Blood from ankylosing spondylitis patients appeared to carry a characteristic eight-variant TCR beta motif. Certain motif variants had earlier been reported in reactive arthritis synovial fluid and blood. Significantly higher representation of disease-linked clones was reported for matched ankylosing spondylitis synovial fluid.

As regards this clonotype: Its antigen is not identified.

Researchers built TCR beta libraries using quantitative 5'-RACE with molecular barcodes. TCRdb processed the 5' RACE reads anew with MiXCR; each CDR3 protein has one entry. The sample includes approximately 250,000 distinct CDR3 sequences, around 25% of them seen just once. This CDR3 spans 12 amino acids. V was pared by 7 bases and J by 2 bases, with 10 bases between. Germline CDR1 is SQVTM and CDR2 is ANQGSEA. The TCR sequence derives from a male donor with ankylosing spondylitis or in good health (not recorded which). The chain links TRBV29-1 to TRBJ2-3; possibly TRBD2 for D (5 bases). Material for sequencing was blood, either unsorted or a sorted T cell fraction (not recorded which). This chain's CDR3 is CSEEAFTDTQYF. In DNA, the CDR3 is TGCAGCGAGGAGGCCTTCACAGATACGCAGTATTTT.